This T cell receptor beta chain was found in a study of patients and donors after allogeneic stem cell transplantation. Looked up from germline, CDR1 is DFQATT and CDR2 is SNEGSKA (reference sequence). V was trimmed by 7 bases and J by 3 bases, leaving 15 bases between them. The CDR3 sequence is 14 residues long. This clonotype was detected ten times or more. TCRdb fed the RT-PCR reads into MiXCR, producing one record per CDR3 protein. The top ten clones hold approximately 10% of a sample with 190,000 or so distinct CDR3 sequences, about 37% of them seen once. The rearrangement links TRBV20-1 to TRBJ1-4, with D tentatively TRBD1 (6 bases). This receptor was identified in a human donor who was either an allogeneic HSCT recipient or a stem cell or donor lymphocyte infusion donor (not recorded which). It is not recorded whose cells these are; they may come from a transplant donor. Sequenced material: blood, either unsorted or a sorted T cell fraction (not recorded which). The CDR3 nucleotides are TGCAGTGGTACTACACAGGGTCCTAATGAAAAACTGTTTTTT. Its translation: CSGTTQGPNEKLFF.